The 2 T cell receptor beta chains listed next were all sequenced from one sample in a study of cytomegalovirus exposure and HLA in healthy donors. It was with 60 Vbeta and 13 Jbeta primers that the PCR ran. Only in-frame clones appear in the TCRdb table, and some are missing; sequencing was by immunoSEQ multiplex PCR. The sample includes under 200,000 clones, over 70% of them seen just once. The sequenced sample was PBMCs. Source of these receptors: a man between 35 and 55 years old in good health and CMV-seronegative.

The chain recombines TRBV18 with TRBJ2-7; TRBD1 matches at 9 bases. The V segment lost 5 bases and the J segment 5 bases; nucleotides outside the gene matches: 4. Germline values: CDR1 KGHSH, CDR2 LQKENI. The CDR3 loop spans 13 amino acids. CDR3 DNA: TGTGCCAGCTCATCTTGGACAGGGGACGAGCAGTACTTC. Residues: CASSSWTGDEQYF.

The rearrangement uses TRBV4-3 and TRBJ2-7; 7 nucleotides match TRBD2. CDR3 length: 15 residues. CDR1 and CDR2 from the germline V gene are LGHNA and YSLEER. V lost 1 base and J lost 6; bases outside the gene matches: 9. The CDR3 is CASSQGSAGVGEQYF. In DNA form, the CDR3 reads TGCGCCAGCAGCCAAGGATCTGCGGGAGTTGGCGAGCAGTACTTC.